This entry describes one T cell receptor beta chain. Its antigen is undetermined. Researchers ran the PCR with 60 Vbeta and 13 Jbeta primers. Method: immunoSEQ multiplex PCR; TCRdb's copy keeps in-frame clones and lacks some. The sample shows roughly 230,000 clones, 70% to 90% of them seen only once. The CDR3 is made up of 14 amino acids. Germline V gives CDR1 MGHRA, CDR2 YSYEKL. V gave up 4 bases and J gave up 1 base, with 9 bases separating them. This entry is derived from a study of cytomegalovirus exposure and HLA in healthy donors. Study observations and caveats: A prior analysis recorded that most TCR beta V segments were productive about 90% or about 30% of the time. Across donors, presence/absence analyses took sequencing depth to be roughly uniform. More clonal expansion characterized HLA-associated TCR beta chains than equally common others in a later analysis. Several of the most significant clusters were apparently associated with common viral pathogens in a later analysis.

The chain uses TRBV4-1 and TRBJ2-3; D is perhaps TRBD2 (5 bases). Sample: PBMCs. The source is a girl aged 2-15 years in good health and CMV-seronegative. The CDR3 DNA sequence: TGCGCCAGCAGCCGCGGGCGGGGCACAGATACGCAGTATTTT. The encoded protein is CASSRGRGTDTQYF.